The T cell receptor beta chain described here comes from a study of T cells in Graves' hyperthyroidism and ophthalmopathy. V was trimmed by 6 bases and J by 7 bases, leaving 19 bases between them. The CDR3 sequence is 15 residues long. In germline, CDR1 is SGHVS, CDR2 FQNEAQ. General observations from the study: Expanded thyroid clonotypes (above 0.001) were mostly also found in blood.

Amplified TCR beta CDR3 regions derived from RNA transcripts. HTBI primers were employed in a first-round RT-PCR of the TCR CDR3. TCRdb analysed the multiplex PCR reads with MiXCR anew, one entry per CDR3 protein. The sample comprises 250,000 to 300,000 distinct CDR3 sequences, about an eighth of which are singletons, and roughly 8.5% rests with the top ten. Clinical symptoms, serum thyroxine and TRAb, thyroid ultrasound and orbital computed tomography together formed the diagnostic basis. This clonotype appeared many times. Its specificity is not known. The material sequenced was blood. This sequence joins TRBV7-8 and TRBJ2-1; maybe TRBD2 (6 bases). This receptor was identified in a woman aged 30 to 39 with Graves' hyperthyroidism that later progressed to Graves' ophthalmopathy. As DNA, the CDR3 is TGTGCCAGCAGAGAAGAGCGGGTGCTCGGGAATGAGCAGTTCTTC. Its translation: CASREERVLGNEQFF.